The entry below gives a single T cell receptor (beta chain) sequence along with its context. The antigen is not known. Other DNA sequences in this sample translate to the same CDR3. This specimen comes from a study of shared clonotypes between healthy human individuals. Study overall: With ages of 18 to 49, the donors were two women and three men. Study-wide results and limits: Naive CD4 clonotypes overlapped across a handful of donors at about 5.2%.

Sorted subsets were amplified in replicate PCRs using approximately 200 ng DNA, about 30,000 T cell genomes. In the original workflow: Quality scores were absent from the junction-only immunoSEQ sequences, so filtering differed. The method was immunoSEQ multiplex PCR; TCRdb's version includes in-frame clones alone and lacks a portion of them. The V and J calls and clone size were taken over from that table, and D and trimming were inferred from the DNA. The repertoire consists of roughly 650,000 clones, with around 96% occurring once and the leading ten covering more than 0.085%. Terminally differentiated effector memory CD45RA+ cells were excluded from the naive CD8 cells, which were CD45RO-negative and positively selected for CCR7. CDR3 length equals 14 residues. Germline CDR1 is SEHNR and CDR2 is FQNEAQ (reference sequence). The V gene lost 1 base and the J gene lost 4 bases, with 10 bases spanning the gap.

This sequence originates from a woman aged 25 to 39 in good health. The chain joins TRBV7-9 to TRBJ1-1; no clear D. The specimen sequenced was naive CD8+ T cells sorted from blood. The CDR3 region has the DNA TGTGCCAGCAGCTTAGGTCAGGACGGCACTGAAGCTTTCTTT. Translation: CASSLGQDGTEAFF.